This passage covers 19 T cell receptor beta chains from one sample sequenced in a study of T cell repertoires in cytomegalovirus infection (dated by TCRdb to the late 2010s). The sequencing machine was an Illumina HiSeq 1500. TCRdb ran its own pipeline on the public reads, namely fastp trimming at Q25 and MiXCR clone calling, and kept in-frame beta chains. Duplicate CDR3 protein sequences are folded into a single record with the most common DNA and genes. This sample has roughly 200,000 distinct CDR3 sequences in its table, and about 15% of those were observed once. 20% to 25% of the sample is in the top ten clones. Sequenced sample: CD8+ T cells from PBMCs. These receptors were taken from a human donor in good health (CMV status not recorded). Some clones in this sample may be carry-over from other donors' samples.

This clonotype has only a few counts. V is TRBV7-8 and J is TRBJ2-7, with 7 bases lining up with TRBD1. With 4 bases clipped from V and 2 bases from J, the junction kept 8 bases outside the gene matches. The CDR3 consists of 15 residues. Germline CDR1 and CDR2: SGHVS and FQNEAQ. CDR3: CASSSRDSHPYEQYF. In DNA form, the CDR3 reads TGTGCCAGCAGCTCCCGGGACAGTCATCCCTACGAGCAGTACTTC. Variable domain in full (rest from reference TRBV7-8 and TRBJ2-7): GAGVSQSPRYKVAKRGQDVALRCDPISGHVSLFWYQQALGQGPEFLTYFQNEAQLDKSGLPSDRFFAERPEGSVSTLKIQRTQQEDSAVYLCASSSRDSHPYEQYFGPGTRLTVT.

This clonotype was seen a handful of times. DNA of the CDR3: TGTGCCAGCAGTTACGACCCGAGGGGGTCCCTAAACACCGGGGAGCTGTTTTTT. As protein: CASSYDPRGSLNTGELFF. V gene TRBV6-5 combines with J gene TRBJ2-2; a possible D gene is TRBD1 (6 bases). The CDR3 contains 18 residues. CDR1 is MNHEY, CDR2 SVGAGI, per germline. Trimming took off 2 bases at V and 2 bases at J, with 18 bases between the two ends.

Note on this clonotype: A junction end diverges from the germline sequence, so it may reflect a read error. The CDR3 is CVSSSWTDSYNEQFF. In DNA, the CDR3 is TGTGTCAGCAGCTCCTGGACAGACTCTTACAATGAGCAGTTCTTC. The chain has TRBV7-2 and TRBJ2-1, with D tentatively TRBD1 (6 bases). This CDR3 has 15 residues. Germline V lookup: CDR1 SGHTA, CDR2 FQGNSA.

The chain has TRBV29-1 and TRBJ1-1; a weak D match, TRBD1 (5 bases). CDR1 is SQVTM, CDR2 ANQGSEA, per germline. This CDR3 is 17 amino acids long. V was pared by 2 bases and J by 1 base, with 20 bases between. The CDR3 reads CSVEPVPTRDGNTEAFF. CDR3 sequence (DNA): TGCAGCGTTGAACCCGTACCCACGCGGGACGGGAACACTGAAGCTTTCTTT.

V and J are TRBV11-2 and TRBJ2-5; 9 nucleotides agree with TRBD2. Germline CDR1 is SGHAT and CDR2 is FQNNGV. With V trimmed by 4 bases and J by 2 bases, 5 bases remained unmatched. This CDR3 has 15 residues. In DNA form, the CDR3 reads TGTGCCAGCAGCTCGGCGGGGGGGGTTCAAGAGACCCAGTACTTC. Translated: CASSSAGGVQETQYF.

The CDR3 DNA reads TGTGCCAGCAGTTTCCTAGCCCTAAAGACTGGGGTCGGCTACACCTTC. It is translated as CASSFLALKTGVGYTF. The rearrangement links TRBV28 to TRBJ1-2, with no clear D. Trimming removed 3 bases from V and 8 bases from J, with 22 bases in between. CDR3 size: 16 residues. In germline, CDR1 is MDHEN, CDR2 SYDVKM.

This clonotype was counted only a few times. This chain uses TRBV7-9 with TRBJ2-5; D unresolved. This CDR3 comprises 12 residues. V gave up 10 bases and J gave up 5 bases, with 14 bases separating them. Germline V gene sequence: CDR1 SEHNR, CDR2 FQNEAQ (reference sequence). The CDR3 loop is CANKTLTETQYF. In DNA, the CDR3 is TGTGCCAACAAGACTTTAACCGAGACCCAGTACTTC.

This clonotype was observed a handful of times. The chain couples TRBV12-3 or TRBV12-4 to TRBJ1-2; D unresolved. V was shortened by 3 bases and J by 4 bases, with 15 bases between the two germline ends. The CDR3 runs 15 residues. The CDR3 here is CASSFRVADSYGYTF. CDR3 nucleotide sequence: TGTGCCAGCAGTTTTAGGGTCGCGGACTCCTATGGCTACACCTTC.

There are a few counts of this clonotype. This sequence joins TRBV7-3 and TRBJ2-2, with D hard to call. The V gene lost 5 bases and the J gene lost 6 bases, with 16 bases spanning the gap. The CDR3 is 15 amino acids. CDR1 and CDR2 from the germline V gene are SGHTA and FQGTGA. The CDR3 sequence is CASSPPSPLAGELFF. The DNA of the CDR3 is TGTGCCAGCAGCCCCCCCAGCCCCCTGGCCGGGGAGCTGTTTTTT.

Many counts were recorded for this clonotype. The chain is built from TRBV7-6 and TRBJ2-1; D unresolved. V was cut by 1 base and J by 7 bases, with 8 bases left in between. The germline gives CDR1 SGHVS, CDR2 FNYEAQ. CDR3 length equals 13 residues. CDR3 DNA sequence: TGTGCCAGCAGCTTAGAGGCGAGGAATGAGCAGTTCTTC. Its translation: CASSLEARNEQFF. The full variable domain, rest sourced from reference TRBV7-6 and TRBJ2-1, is GAGVSQSPRYKVTKRGQDVALRCDPISGHVSLYWYRQALGQGPEFLTYFNYEAQQDKSGLPNDRFSAERPEGSISTLTIQRTEQRDSAMYRCASSLEARNEQFFGPGTRLTVL.

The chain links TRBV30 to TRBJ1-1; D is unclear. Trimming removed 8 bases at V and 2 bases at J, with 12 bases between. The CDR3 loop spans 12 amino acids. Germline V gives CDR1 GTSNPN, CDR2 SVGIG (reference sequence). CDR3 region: CAQWAPNTEAFF. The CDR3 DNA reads TGTGCCCAATGGGCCCCAAACACTGAAGCTTTCTTT.

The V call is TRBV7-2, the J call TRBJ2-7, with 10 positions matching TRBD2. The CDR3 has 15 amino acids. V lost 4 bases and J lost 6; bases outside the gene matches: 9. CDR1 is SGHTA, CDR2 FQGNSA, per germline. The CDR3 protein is CASSSVAGGLLEQYF. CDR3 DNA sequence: TGTGCCAGCAGCTCCGTAGCGGGGGGCCTTCTCGAGCAGTACTTC.

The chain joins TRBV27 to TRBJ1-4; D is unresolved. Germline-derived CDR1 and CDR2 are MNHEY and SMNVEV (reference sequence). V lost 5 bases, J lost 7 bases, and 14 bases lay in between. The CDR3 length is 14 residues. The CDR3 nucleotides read TGTGCCAGCAGTCAACAGCCTTTGGGTGAAAAACTGTTTTTT. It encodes CASSQQPLGEKLFF.

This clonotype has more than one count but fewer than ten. The CDR3 DNA is TGTGCCAGCAAGCCCAGCTCCTACGAGCAGTACTTC. Residues: CASKPSSYEQYF. The genes are TRBV28 and TRBJ2-7; D ambiguous. The CDR3 has 12 amino acids. Trimming cost V 7 bases and J 0 bases, with 7 bases left between them. The germline gives CDR1 MDHEN, CDR2 SYDVKM. The full variable domain, in which reference TRBV28 and TRBJ2-7 provide the parts outside the CDR3, is DVKVTQSSRYLVKRTGEKVFLECVQDMDHENMFWYRQDPGLGLRLIYFSYDVKMKEKGDIPEGYSVSREKKERFSLILESASTNQTSMYLCASKPSSYEQYFGPGTRLTVT.

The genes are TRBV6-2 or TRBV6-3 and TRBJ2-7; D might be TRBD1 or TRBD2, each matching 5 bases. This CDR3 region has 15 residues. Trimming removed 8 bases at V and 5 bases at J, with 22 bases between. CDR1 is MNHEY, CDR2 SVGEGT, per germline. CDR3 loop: CASGEGYGFGNEQYF. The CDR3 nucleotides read TGTGCCAGCGGAGAGGGGTATGGCTTCGGCAACGAGCAGTACTTC.

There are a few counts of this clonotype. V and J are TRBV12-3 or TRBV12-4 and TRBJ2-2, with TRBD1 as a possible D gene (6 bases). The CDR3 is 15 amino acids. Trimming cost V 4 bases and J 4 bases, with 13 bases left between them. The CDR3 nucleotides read TGTGCCAGCAGTTCTACAGGGAAGGTCACCGGGGAGCTGTTTTTT. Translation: CASSSTGKVTGELFF.

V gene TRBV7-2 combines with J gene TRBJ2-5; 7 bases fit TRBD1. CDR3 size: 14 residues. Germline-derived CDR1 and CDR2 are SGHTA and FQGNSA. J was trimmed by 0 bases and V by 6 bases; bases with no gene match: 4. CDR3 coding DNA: TGTGCCAGCAGGCAGACAGGGCACCAAGAGACCCAGTACTTC. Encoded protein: CASRQTGHQETQYF.

CDR3 in amino acids: CASIPSGGTDTQYF. The CDR3 DNA reads TGTGCCAGCATCCCTAGCGGGGGCACAGATACGCAGTATTTT. This sequence joins TRBV7-2 and TRBJ2-3; 9 nucleotides agree with TRBD2. This CDR3 is 14 amino acids long. Trimming at V came to 7 bases and at J to 1 base, leaving 3 bases not matched to a gene. Germline V lookup: CDR1 SGHTA, CDR2 FQGNSA. The complete variable domain, with remaining parts taken from reference TRBV7-2 and TRBJ2-3, reads GAGVSQSPSNKVTEKGKDVELRCDPISGHTALYWYRQSLGQGLEFLIYFQGNSAPDKSGLPSDRFSAERTGGSVSTLTIQRTQQEDSAVYLCASIPSGGTDTQYFGPGTRLTVL.

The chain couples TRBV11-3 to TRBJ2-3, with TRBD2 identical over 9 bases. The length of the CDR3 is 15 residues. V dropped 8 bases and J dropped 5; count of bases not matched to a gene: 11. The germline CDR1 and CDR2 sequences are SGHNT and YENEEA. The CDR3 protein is CASSPSGAQGDTQYF. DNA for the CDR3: TGTGCCAGCTCACCTAGCGGGGCCCAGGGAGATACGCAGTATTTT.